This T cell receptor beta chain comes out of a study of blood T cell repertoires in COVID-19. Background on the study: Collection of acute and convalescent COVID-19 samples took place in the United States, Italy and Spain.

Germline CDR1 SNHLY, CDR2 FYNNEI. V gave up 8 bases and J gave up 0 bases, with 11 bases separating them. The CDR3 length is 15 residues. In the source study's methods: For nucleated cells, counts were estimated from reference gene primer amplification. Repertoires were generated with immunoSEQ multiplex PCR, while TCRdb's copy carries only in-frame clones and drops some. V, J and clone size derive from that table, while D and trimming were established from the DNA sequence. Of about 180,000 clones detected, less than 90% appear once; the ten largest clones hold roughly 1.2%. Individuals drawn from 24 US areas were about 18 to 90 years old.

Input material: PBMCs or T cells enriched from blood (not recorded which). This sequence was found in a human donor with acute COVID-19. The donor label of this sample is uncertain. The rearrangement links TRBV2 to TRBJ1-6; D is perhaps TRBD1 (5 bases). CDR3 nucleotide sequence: TGTGCCAGCGACTTCGACAGCTCCTATAATTCACCCCTCCACTTT. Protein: CASDFDSSYNSPLHF. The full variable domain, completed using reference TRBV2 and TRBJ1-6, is EPEVTQTPSHQVTQMGQEVILRCVPISNHLYFYWYRQILGQKVEFLVSFYNNEISEKSEIFDDQFSVERPDGSNFTLKIRSTKLEDSAMYFCASDFDSSYNSPLHFGNGTRLTVT.